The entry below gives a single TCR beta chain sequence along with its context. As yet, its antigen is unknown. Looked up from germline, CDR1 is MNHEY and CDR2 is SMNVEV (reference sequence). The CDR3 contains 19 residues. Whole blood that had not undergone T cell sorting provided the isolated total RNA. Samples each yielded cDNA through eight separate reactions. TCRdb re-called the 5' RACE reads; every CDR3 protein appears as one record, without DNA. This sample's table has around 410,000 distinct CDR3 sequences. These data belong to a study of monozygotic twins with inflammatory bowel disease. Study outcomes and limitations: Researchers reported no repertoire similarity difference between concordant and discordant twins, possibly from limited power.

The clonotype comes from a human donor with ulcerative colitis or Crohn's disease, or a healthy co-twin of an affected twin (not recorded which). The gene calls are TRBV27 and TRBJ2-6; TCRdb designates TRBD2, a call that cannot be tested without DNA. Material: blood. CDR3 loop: CASSLASGGAYTGANVLTF.